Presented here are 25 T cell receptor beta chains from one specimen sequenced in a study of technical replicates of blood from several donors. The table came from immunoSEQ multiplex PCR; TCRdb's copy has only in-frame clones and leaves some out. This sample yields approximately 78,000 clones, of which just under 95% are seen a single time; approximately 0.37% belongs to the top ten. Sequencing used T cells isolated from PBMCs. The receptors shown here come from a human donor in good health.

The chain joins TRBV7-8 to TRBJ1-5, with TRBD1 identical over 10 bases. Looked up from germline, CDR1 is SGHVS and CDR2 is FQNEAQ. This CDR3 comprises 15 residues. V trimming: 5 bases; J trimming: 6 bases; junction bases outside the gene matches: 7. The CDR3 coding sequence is TGTGCCAGCAGCCTTGCGGGACAGGGGACTCAGCCCCAGCATTTT. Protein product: CASSLAGQGTQPQHF.

CDR3 loop: CASAQNRVETQYF. CDR3 bases: TGTGCTAGTGCCCAGAACAGGGTAGAGACCCAGTACTTC. The chain links TRBV12-5 to TRBJ2-5; D might be TRBD1 (6 bases). The CDR3 loop spans 13 amino acids. With 7 bases removed from V and 4 bases from J, the gap between germline ends came to 13 bases. Germline CDR1 is LGHNT and CDR2 is FRNRAP.

CDR3 sequence (DNA): TGTGCCACCAGCCCTCGGCGAGGGCCTGATGAGCAGTTCTTC. Amino acids: CATSPRRGPDEQFF. The chain joins TRBV15 to TRBJ2-1; weak D call: TRBD2 (5 bases). The V gene's germline CDR1 is LNHNV and CDR2 YYDKDF (reference sequence). The CDR3 is 14 amino acids. Trimming pared 5 bases from V and 8 bases from J, leaving 16 bases between.

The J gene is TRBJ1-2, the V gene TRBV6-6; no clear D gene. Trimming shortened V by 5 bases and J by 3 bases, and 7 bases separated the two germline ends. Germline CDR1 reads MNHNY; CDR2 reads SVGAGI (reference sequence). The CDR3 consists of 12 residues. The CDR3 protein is CASSDGDYGYTF. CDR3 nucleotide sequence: TGTGCCAGCAGTGACGGGGACTATGGCTACACCTTC.

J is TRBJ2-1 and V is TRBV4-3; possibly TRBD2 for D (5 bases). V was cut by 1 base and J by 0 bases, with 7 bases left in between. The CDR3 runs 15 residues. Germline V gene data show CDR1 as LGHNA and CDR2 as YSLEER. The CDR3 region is CASSQGLTSYNEQFF. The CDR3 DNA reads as TGCGCCAGCAGCCAAGGACTAACCTCCTACAATGAGCAGTTCTTC.

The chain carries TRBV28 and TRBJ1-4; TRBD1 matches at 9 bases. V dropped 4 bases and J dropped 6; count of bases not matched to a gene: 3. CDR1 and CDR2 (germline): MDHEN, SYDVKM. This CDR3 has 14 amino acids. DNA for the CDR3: TGTGCCAGCAGTTCCCGACAGGGGGATGAAAAACTGTTTTTT. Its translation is CASSSRQGDEKLFF.

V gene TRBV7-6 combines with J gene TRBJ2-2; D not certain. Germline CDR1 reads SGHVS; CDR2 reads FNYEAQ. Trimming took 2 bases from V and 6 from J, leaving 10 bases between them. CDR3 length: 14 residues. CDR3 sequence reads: CASSLSWLSGELFF. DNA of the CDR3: TGTGCCAGCAGCTTATCCTGGCTTTCCGGGGAGCTGTTTTTT.

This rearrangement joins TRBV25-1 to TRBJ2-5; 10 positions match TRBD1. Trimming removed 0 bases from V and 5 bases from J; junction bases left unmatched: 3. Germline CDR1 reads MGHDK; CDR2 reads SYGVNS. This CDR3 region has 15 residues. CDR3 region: CASSEYRDRGETQYF. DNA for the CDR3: TGTGCCAGCAGTGAATACCGGGACAGGGGCGAGACCCAGTACTTC.

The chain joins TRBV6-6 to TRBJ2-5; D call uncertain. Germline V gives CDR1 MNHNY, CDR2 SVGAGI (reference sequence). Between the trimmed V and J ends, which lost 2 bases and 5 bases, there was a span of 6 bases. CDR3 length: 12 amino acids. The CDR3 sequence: CASSYTRETQYF. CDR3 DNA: TGTGCCAGCAGTTACACTCGTGAGACCCAGTACTTC.

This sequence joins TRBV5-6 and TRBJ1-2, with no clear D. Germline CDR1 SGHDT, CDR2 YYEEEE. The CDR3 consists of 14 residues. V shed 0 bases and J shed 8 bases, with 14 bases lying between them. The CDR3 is CASSLAAGRQGYTF. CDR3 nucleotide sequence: TGTGCCAGCAGCTTGGCGGCCGGCAGGCAAGGCTACACCTTC.

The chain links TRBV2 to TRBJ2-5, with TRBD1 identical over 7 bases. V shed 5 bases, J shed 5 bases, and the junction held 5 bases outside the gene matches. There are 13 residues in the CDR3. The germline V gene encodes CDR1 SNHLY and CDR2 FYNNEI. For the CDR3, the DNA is TGTGCCAGCAGTAGAGACAGGGCTGAGACCCAGTACTTC. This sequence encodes CASSRDRAETQYF.

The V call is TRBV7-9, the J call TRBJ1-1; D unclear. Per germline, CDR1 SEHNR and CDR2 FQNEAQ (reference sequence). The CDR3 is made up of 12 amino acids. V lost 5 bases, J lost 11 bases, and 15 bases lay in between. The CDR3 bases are TGTGCCAGCAGCCCGCTGACCCCGAGGGCTTTCTTT. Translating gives CASSPLTPRAFF.

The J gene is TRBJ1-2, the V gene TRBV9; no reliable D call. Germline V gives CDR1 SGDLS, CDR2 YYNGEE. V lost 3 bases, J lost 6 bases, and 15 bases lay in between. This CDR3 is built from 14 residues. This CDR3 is CASSERRPGDGYTF. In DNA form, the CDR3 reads TGTGCCAGCAGCGAGAGGAGACCCGGGGATGGCTACACCTTC. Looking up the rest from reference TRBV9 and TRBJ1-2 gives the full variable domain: DSGVTQTPKHLITATGQRVTLRCSPRSGDLSVYWYQQSLDQGLQFLIQYYNGEERAKGNILERFSAQQFPDLHSELNLSSLELGDSALYFCASSERRPGDGYTFGSGTRLTVV.

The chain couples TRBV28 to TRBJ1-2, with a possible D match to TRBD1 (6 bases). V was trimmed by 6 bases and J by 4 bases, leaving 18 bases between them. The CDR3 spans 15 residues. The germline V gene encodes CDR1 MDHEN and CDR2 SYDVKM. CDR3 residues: CASRPGTQGIYGYTF. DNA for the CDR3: TGTGCCAGCAGACCTGGGACACAGGGAATCTATGGCTACACCTTC.

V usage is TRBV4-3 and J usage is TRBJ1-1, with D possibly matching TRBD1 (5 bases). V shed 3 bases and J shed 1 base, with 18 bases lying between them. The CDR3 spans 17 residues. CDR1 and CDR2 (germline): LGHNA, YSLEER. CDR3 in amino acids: CASSQSPWGGENTEAFF. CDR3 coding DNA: TGCGCCAGCAGCCAGTCCCCTTGGGGGGGAGAGAACACTGAAGCTTTCTTT.

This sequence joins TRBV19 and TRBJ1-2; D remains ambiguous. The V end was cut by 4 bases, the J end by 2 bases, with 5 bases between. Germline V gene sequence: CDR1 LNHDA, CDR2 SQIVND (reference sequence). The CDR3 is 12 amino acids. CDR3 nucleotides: TGTGCCAGTAGTAGCGGGAACTATGGCTACACCTTC. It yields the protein CASSSGNYGYTF. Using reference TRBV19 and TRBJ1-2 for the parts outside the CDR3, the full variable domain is DGGITQSPKYLFRKEGQNVTLSCEQNLNHDAMYWYRQDPGQGLRLIYYSQIVNDFQKGDIAEGYSVSREKKESFPLTVTSAQKNPTAFYLCASSSGNYGYTFGSGTRLTVV.

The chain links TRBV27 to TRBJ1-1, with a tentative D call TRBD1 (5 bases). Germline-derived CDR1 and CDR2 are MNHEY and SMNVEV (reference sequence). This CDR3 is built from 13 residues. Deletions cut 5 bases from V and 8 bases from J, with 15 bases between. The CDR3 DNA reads TGTGCCAGCAGTCTACAGGCTACCTTCGAAGCTTTCTTT. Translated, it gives CASSLQATFEAFF.

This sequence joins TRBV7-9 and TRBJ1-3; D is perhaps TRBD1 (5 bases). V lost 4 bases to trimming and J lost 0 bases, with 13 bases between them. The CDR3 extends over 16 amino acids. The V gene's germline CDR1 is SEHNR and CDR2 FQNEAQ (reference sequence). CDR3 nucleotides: TGTGCCAGCAGCTCGCGGACATTTCGCTCTGGAAACACCATATATTTT. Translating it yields CASSSRTFRSGNTIYF. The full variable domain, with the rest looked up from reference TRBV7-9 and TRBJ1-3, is DTGVSQNPRHKITKRGQNVTFRCDPISEHNRLYWYRQTLGQGPEFLTYFQNEAQLEKSRLLSDRFSAERPKGSFSTLEIQRTEQGDSAMYLCASSSRTFRSGNTIYFGEGSWLTVV.

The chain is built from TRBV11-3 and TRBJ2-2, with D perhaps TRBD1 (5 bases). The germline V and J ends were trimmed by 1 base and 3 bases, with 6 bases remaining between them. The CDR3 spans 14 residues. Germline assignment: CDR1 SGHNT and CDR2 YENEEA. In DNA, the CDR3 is TGTGCCAGCAGCTTAGTCAGGGACACCGGGGAGCTGTTTTTT. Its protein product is CASSLVRDTGELFF.

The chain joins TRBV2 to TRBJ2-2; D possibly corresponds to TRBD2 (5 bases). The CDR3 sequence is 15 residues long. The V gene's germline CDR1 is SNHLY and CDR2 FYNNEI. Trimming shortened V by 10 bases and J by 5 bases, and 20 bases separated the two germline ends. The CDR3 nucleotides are TGTGCCACCTTCGGAGCGGAAGGGAAGACCGGGGAGCTGTTTTTT. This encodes CATFGAEGKTGELFF. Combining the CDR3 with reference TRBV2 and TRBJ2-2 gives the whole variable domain EPEVTQTPSHQVTQMGQEVILRCVPISNHLYFYWYRQILGQKVEFLVSFYNNEISEKSEIFDDQFSVERPDGSNFTLKIRSTKLEDSAMYFCATFGAEGKTGELFFGEGSRLTVL.

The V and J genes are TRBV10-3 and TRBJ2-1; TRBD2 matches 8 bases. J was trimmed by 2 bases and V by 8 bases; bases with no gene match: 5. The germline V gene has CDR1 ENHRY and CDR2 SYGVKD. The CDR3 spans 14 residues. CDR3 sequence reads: CAISASGPYNEQFF. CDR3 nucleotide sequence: TGTGCCATCTCGGCTAGCGGGCCCTACAATGAGCAGTTCTTC.

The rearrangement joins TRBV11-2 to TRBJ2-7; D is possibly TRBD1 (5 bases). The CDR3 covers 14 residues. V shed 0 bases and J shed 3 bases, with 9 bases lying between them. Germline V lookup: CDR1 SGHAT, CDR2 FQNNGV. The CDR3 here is CASSLDVQGYEQYF. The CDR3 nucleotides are TGTGCCAGCAGCTTAGATGTTCAGGGCTACGAGCAGTACTTC.

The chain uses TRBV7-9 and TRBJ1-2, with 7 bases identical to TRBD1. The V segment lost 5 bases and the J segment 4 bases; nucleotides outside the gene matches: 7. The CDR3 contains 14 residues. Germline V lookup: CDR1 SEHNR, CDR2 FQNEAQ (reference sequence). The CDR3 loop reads CASSPLTGSYGYTF. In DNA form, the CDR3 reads TGTGCCAGCAGCCCCTTGACAGGGAGCTATGGCTACACCTTC. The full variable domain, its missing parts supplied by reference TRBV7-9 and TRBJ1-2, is DTGVSQNPRHKITKRGQNVTFRCDPISEHNRLYWYRQTLGQGPEFLTYFQNEAQLEKSRLLSDRFSAERPKGSFSTLEIQRTEQGDSAMYLCASSPLTGSYGYTFGSGTRLTVV.

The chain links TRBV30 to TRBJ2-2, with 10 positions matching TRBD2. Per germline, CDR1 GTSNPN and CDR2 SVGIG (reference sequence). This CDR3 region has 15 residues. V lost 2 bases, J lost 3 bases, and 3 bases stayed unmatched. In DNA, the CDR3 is TGTGCCTGGAGTAAAAGCGGGAGGGACACCGGGGAGCTGTTTTTT. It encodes CAWSKSGRDTGELFF.

CDR3 protein: CASSLGDTYEQYF. Written as DNA, the CDR3 is TGTGCCAGCAGTTTAGGAGATACCTACGAGCAGTACTTC. This chain joins TRBV27 and TRBJ2-7, with D unclear. Germline V gene sequence: CDR1 MNHEY, CDR2 SMNVEV (reference sequence). Trimming shortened V by 2 bases and J by 2 bases, and 7 bases separated the two germline ends. The CDR3 is made up of 13 amino acids.